This T cell receptor beta chain was recorded in a study of shared clonotypes between healthy human individuals. Whole-study context: Researchers assigned three CD4 naive, three CD4 memory, two CD8 naive and one CD8 memory plate to each donor.

Every one of the donors was a Caucasian adult that lived in Nashville, Tennessee. Sequencing used immunoSEQ multiplex PCR; TCRdb keeps in-frame clones, though not all of them. The sample holds 950,000 to 1,100,000 clones; about 77% are singletons and the top ten take about 1.5%. The CDR3 is 15 amino acids. Germline V gene sequence: CDR1 MRHNA, CDR2 SNTAGT. The V gene lost 2 bases and the J gene lost 3 bases, with 12 bases spanning the gap. The sequence came from a young man in good health. The sequenced sample was memory CD4+ T cells sorted from blood. The subset is: CD45RA-negative fraction. The chain recombines TRBV6-4 with TRBJ2-3; possibly TRBD2 for D (6 bases). DNA of the CDR3: TGTGCCAGCAGTGACCGTGGTAGCGGAACAGATACGCAGTATTTT. Its protein is CASSDRGSGTDTQYF.